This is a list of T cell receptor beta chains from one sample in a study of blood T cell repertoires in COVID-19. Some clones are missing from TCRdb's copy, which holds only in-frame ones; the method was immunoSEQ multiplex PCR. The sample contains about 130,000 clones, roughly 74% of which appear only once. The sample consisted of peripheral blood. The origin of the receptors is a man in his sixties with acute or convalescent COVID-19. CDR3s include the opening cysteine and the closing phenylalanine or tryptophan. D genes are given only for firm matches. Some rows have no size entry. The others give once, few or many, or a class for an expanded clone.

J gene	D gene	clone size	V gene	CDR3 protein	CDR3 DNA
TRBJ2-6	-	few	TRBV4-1	CASSLIRPKVGTGANVLTF	TGCGCCAGCAGCCTCATCCGACCCAAGGTTGGGACAGGGGCCAACGTCCTGACTTTC
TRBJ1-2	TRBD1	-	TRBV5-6	CASSLVLGQGGGGNYGYTF	TGTGCCAGCAGCTTGGTACTAGGACAGGGGGGAGGAGGGAACTATGGCTACACCTTC
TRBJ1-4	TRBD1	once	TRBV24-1	CATSRTGEVQWSNEKLFF	TGTGCCACCTCCCGAACAGGGGAAGTACAGTGGTCTAATGAAAAACTGTTTTTT
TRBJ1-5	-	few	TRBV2	CASSVSGGNQPQHF	TGTGCCAGCAGTGTCTCAGGGGGCAATCAGCCCCAGCATTTT
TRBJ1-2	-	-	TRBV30	CAWSATPGNYGYTF	TGTGCCTGGAGTGCTACTCCAGGAAACTATGGCTACACCTTC
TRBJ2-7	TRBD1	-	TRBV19	CASSRDRAYEQYF	TGTGCCAGTAGTAGGGACAGGGCCTACGAGCAGTACTTC
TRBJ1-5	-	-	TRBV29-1	CSAAQARAINQPQHF	TGCAGCGCTGCTCAGGCGAGGGCGATCAATCAGCCCCAGCATTTT
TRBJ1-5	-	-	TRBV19	CASVIGQSNQPQHF	TGTGCCAGTGTTATCGGACAGAGCAATCAGCCCCAGCATTTT
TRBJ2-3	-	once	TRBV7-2	CASSLARDTQYF	TGTGCCAGCAGCTTGGCGAGGGATACGCAGTATTTT
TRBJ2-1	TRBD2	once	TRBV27	CASSFRAGEEGVYNEQFF	TGTGCCAGCAGTTTCAGAGCGGGAGAGGAGGGGGTTTACAATGAGCAGTTCTTC
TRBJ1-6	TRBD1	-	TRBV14	CASSQDVNRGNSPLHF	TGTGCCAGCAGCCAAGACGTGAACAGGGGGAATTCACCCCTCCACTTT
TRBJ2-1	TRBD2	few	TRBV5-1	CASSFGTRNEQFF	TGCGCCAGCAGCTTCGGGACTAGGAATGAGCAGTTCTTC
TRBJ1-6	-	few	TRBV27	CASRGGFVYYNSPLHF	TGTGCCAGCCGCGGAGGGTTTGTTTATTATAATTCACCCCTCCACTTT
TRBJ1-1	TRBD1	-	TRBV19	CASSSGTGRGVNTEAFF	TGTGCCAGTAGCTCCGGGACAGGGCGAGGCGTCAACACTGAAGCTTTCTTT
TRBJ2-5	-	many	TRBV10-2	CASSPENTGGETQYF	TGCGCCAGCAGTCCGGAGAACACGGGCGGGGAGACCCAGTACTTC
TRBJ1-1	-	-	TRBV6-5	CASSRSGPNTEAFF	TGTGCCAGCAGTCGTTCGGGTCCCAACACTGAAGCTTTCTTT
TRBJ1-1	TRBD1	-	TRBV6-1	CASSARQGLLNTEAFF	TGTGCCAGCAGTGCTAGACAGGGTCTATTGAACACTGAAGCTTTCTTT
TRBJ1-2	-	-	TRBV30	CAWSAQVFNGYTF	TGTGCCTGGAGTGCACAGGTATTCAATGGCTACACCTTC
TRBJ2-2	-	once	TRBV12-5	CASGAATGMGNGELFF	TGTGCTAGTGGTGCCGCTACAGGGATGGGGAACGGGGAGCTGTTTTTT
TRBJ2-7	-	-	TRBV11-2	CASSLLRAYEQYF	TGTGCCAGCAGCTTGTTGAGGGCCTACGAGCAGTACTTC
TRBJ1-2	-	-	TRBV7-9	CASSTGGALGYGYTF	TGTGCCAGCAGCACGGGGGGAGCCCTGGGGTATGGCTACACCTTC
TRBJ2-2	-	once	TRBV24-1	CATGGAVTGELFF	TGTGCCACCGGGGGGGCTGTCACCGGGGAGCTGTTTTTT
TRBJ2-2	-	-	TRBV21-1	CASLKVGHTGELFF	TGTGCCAGCTTAAAAGTGGGGCACACCGGGGAGCTGTTTTTT
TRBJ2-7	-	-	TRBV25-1	CASRGAGSYEQYF	TGTGCCAGCAGGGGAGCGGGTTCCTACGAGCAGTACTTC
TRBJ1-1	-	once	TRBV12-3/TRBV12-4	CASSLQGNTEAFF	TGTGCCAGCAGTTTACAGGGGAACACTGAAGCTTTCTTT
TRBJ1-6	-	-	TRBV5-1	CASSLRAQDNSPLHF	TGCGCCAGCAGCTTGAGGGCACAGGATAATTCACCCCTCCACTTT
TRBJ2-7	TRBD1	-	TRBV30	CAFRTGGLSRSYEQYF	TGTGCCTTTAGGACAGGGGGCCTTTCTCGTTCCTACGAGCAGTACTTC
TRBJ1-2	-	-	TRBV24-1	CATSDGEMFGYTF	TGTGCCACCAGTGACGGTGAGATGTTCGGCTACACCTTC
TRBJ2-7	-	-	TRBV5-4	CASSAAGAYEQYF	TGTGCCAGCAGCGCCGCCGGGGCCTACGAGCAGTACTTC
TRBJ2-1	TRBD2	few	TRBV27	CASSMGTSGGAFVWEQFF	TGTGCCAGCAGTATGGGGACTAGCGGGGGGGCGTTCGTTTGGGAGCAGTTCTTC
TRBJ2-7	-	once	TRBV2	CASIVSSYEQYF	TGTGCCAGCATTGTCAGCTCCTACGAGCAGTACTTC
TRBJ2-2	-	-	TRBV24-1	CATSERANANTGELFF	TGTGCCACCAGTGAGCGGGCTAACGCGAACACCGGGGAGCTGTTTTTT
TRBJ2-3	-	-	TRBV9	CASREGASDTQYF	TGTGCCAGCAGGGAAGGAGCCTCTGATACGCAGTATTTT
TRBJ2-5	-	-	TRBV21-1	CASSNRGGGAGETQYF	TGTGCCAGCAGCAACAGAGGCGGGGGGGCCGGTGAGACCCAGTACTTC
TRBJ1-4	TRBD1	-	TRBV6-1	CASSEDRGDREKLFF	TGTGCCAGCAGTGAAGACAGGGGGGATCGAGAAAAACTGTTTTTT
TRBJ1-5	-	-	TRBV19	CASSIMGQRNQPQHF	TGTGCCAGTAGTATAATGGGACAACGCAATCAGCCCCAGCATTTT
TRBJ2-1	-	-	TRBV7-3	CASSFSSLNEQFF	TGTGCCAGCAGCTTTAGCAGCCTCAATGAGCAGTTCTTC
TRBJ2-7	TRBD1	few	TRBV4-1	CASSQEDRSSYEQYF	TGCGCCAGCAGCCAAGAGGACAGGAGCTCCTACGAGCAGTACTTC
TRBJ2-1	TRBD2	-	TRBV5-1	CASSSIAGEGYNEQFF	TGCGCCAGCAGCTCCATAGCGGGAGAAGGGTACAATGAGCAGTTCTTC
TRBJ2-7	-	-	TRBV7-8	CAPGGPDFPHEQYF	TGTGCCCCCGGGGGGCCGGACTTCCCGCACGAGCAGTACTTC
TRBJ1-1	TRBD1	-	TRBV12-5	CASGLVQGQGNTEAFF	TGTGCTAGTGGTTTGGTACAGGGGCAGGGGAACACTGAAGCTTTCTTT
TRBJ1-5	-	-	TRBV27	CASSPRRGNNQPQHF	TGTGCCAGCAGTCCACGCAGGGGAAACAATCAGCCCCAGCATTTT
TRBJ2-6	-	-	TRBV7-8	CASSDRGGLSGANVLTF	TGTGCCAGCAGCGACAGGGGAGGGCTCTCTGGGGCCAACGTCCTGACTTTC
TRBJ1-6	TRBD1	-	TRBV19	CASSPGQGFLNSSPLHF	TGTGCCAGTAGCCCGGGACAGGGGTTTTTAAACAGTTCACCCCTCCACTTT
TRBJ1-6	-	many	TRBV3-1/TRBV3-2	CASSQDGGGNSPLHF	TGTGCCAGCAGCCAAGATGGAGGAGGAAATTCACCCCTCCACTTT
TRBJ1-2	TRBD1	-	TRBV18	CASSEGTGNGNYGYTF	TGTGCCAGCTCAGAGGGGACAGGGAATGGTAACTATGGCTACACCTTC